This entry lists 19 T cell receptor beta chains sequenced from one sample in a study of cytomegalovirus exposure and HLA in healthy donors. The PCR contained 60 Vbeta and 13 Jbeta primers. Using immunoSEQ multiplex PCR, the repertoire was profiled, and TCRdb retains in-frame clones only, with some absent. The data contain roughly 130,000 clones, over 60% of them singletons. The sequencing sample was made of PBMCs. The receptor set was obtained from a human donor in good health.

The CDR3 sequence is CASSLNSGHYGYTF. CDR3 nucleotide sequence: TGTGCCAGCAGCCTAAATTCAGGTCACTATGGCTACACCTTC. The gene calls are TRBV9 and TRBJ1-2; D is uncertain. V was trimmed by 4 bases and J by 3 bases, leaving 13 bases between them. This CDR3 region has 14 residues. In germline, CDR1 is SGDLS, CDR2 YYNGEE.

Of note for this clone: One junction end disagrees with the germline gene, perhaps due to a read error. The V and J genes are TRBV7-9 and TRBJ2-5; 7 bases agree with TRBD1. This CDR3 contains 16 residues. CDR1 is SEHNR, CDR2 FQNEAQ, per germline (reference sequence). The CDR3 protein is CSSRSDRDQVQETQYF. DNA for the CDR3: TGTTCCAGCAGGTCCGACAGGGACCAAGTACAAGAGACCCAGTACTTC.

The chain employs TRBV6-4 and TRBJ2-3; 7 bases align to TRBD1. The CDR3 totals 16 residues. With V trimmed by 6 bases and J by 1 base, 10 bases remained unmatched. Germline assignment: CDR1 MRHNA and CDR2 SNTAGT. CDR3 nucleotides: TGTGCCAGCAGCCCTCGACAGGGTATCGGCACAGATACGCAGTATTTT. It yields the protein CASSPRQGIGTDTQYF.

The chain couples TRBV6-5 to TRBJ2-1; TRBD2 matches at 9 bases. Losses at the gene ends were 4 bases for V and 5 bases for J; bases not matched to a gene: 6. Germline V CDR1 and CDR2: MNHEY, SVGAGI. The CDR3 is 15 amino acids. The CDR3 loop reads CASSSQRGADNEQFF. The CDR3, as DNA: TGTGCCAGCAGTTCTCAGCGGGGGGCGGACAATGAGCAGTTCTTC.

The chain couples TRBV18 to TRBJ2-7; 8 positions match TRBD2. Germline assignment: CDR1 KGHSH and CDR2 LQKENI. With V trimmed by 6 bases and J by 6 bases, 13 bases remained unmatched. The CDR3 contains 15 residues. This CDR3 is CASSKESGGAREQYF. CDR3 DNA: TGTGCCAGCTCGAAAGAGTCGGGAGGGGCTCGCGAGCAGTACTTC.

V gene TRBV6-5 combines with J gene TRBJ2-2; 7 nucleotides agree with TRBD1. Germline CDR1 is MNHEY and CDR2 is SVGAGI. This CDR3 has 14 amino acids. The V segment lost 4 bases and the J segment 6 bases; nucleotides outside the gene matches: 5. CDR3 residues: CASSFTQGAGELFF. The CDR3 nucleotides read TGTGCCAGCAGTTTCACCCAGGGGGCCGGGGAGCTGTTTTTT.

This sequence joins TRBV7-9 and TRBJ1-1, with 9 bases identical to TRBD1. J gave up 1 base and V 5 bases, and 8 bases lay outside the gene matches. CDR1 and CDR2 from the germline V gene are SEHNR and FQNEAQ (reference sequence). The CDR3 loop spans 16 amino acids. The CDR3 region has the DNA TGTGCCAGCAGCCCGCAGGGACAGGGCGCGAACACTGAAGCTTTCTTT. Residues: CASSPQGQGANTEAFF.

This clone was counted a few times. Germline and junction disagree at one end, which may indicate a read error. Here the CDR3 DNA reads TGTGCCAGCAGCCAACTAACCCCATCGGCAGCGTCCTTT. Translating it yields CASSQLTPSAASF. The genes are TRBV5-6 and TRBJ1-3; D remains ambiguous. The germline gives CDR1 SGHDT, CDR2 YYEEEE. CDR3 length equals 13 residues.

This sequence joins TRBV7-2 and TRBJ1-3; TRBD1 aligns across 9 bases. Trimming took 5 bases from V and 2 from J; bases not matched to a gene: 4. The CDR3 extends over 15 amino acids. From germline, CDR1 is SGHTA and CDR2 FQGNSA. CDR3 region: CASSQGTGTGNTIYF. CDR3 in DNA: TGTGCCAGCAGCCAGGGGACAGGGACTGGAAACACCATATATTTT. The full variable domain, its missing parts supplied by reference TRBV7-2 and TRBJ1-3, is GAGVSQSPSNKVTEKGKDVELRCDPISGHTALYWYRQSLGQGLEFLIYFQGNSAPDKSGLPSDRFSAERTGGSVSTLTIQRTQQEDSAVYLCASSQGTGTGNTIYFGEGSWLTVV.

V gene TRBV4-1 combines with J gene TRBJ2-6, with D maybe TRBD1 (5 bases). Germline V lookup: CDR1 MGHRA, CDR2 YSYEKL. Trimming stripped 2 bases from V and 4 bases from J, with 9 bases between. CDR3 length equals 15 residues. CDR3 sequence: CASSQTGLGANVLTF. The CDR3 bases are TGCGCCAGCAGCCAAACAGGTTTAGGGGCCAACGTCCTGACTTTC.

The chain employs TRBV7-9 and TRBJ2-5; 8 bases are a match to TRBD2. Trimming removed 5 bases from V and 5 bases from J; junction bases left unmatched: 10. Germline lookup yields CDR1 SEHNR and CDR2 FQNEAQ (reference sequence). CDR3 length: 15 amino acids. The CDR3 coding sequence is TGTGCCAGCAGCCCGGGTAGGAGCGGGGGTGAGACCCAGTACTTC. Translated: CASSPGRSGGETQYF.

J is TRBJ2-7 and V is TRBV28; D not resolved. The CDR3 spans 14 residues. CDR1 and CDR2 from the germline V gene are MDHEN and SYDVKM. With 5 bases removed from V and 2 bases from J, the gap between germline ends came to 13 bases. CDR3 protein: CASSIPLIPYEQYF. DNA for the CDR3: TGTGCCAGCAGTATCCCTCTAATTCCCTACGAGCAGTACTTC.

This chain connects TRBV6-5 to TRBJ1-6; D gene uncertain. The CDR3 consists of 13 residues. Trimming cost V 4 bases and J 14 bases, with 15 bases left between them. The V gene's germline CDR1 is MNHEY and CDR2 SVGAGI. The chain's CDR3 is CASSSPSNGALHF. DNA for the CDR3: TGTGCCAGCAGTTCTCCGTCTAATGGAGCCCTCCACTTT.

The chain employs TRBV7-2 and TRBJ2-5; D gene ambiguous. This CDR3 is built from 14 residues. V lost 1 base to trimming and J lost 4 bases, with 10 bases between them. The germline V gene has CDR1 SGHTA and CDR2 FQGNSA. This CDR3 reads CASSLELILETQYF. The CDR3 nucleotides read TGTGCCAGCAGCTTAGAGTTGATACTAGAGACCCAGTACTTC. Filled out from reference TRBV7-2 and TRBJ2-5, the complete variable domain reads GAGVSQSPSNKVTEKGKDVELRCDPISGHTALYWYRQSLGQGLEFLIYFQGNSAPDKSGLPSDRFSAERTGGSVSTLTIQRTQQEDSAVYLCASSLELILETQYFGPGTRLLVL.

V is TRBV10-2 and J is TRBJ1-4; the match to TRBD1 covers 8 bases. The CDR3 length is 14 residues. The V gene's germline CDR1 is WSHSY and CDR2 SAAADI. Unmatched junction bases numbered 4, after V lost 6 bases and J lost 4 bases. The CDR3 DNA reads as TGCGCCAGCAGACAGGGGGACAATAATGAAAAACTGTTTTTT. It is translated as CASRQGDNNEKLFF.

This clone occurred a few times. This sequence joins TRBV11-3 and TRBJ1-1; 7 bases align to TRBD1. CDR1 is SGHNT and CDR2 is YENEEA in the germline V gene. The CDR3 spans 14 residues. Trimming cost V 8 bases and J 4 bases; bases outside gene matches: 10. The CDR3 DNA reads as TGTGCCAGCTCCGATGGGCAGGGGGTCACTGAAGCTTTCTTT. Translation gives CASSDGQGVTEAFF.

This chain links TRBV5-6 with TRBJ2-2, with 9 bases lining up with TRBD1. The CDR3 is made up of 15 amino acids. V shed 4 bases and J 4 bases; nucleotides not matched to a gene: 5. Germline CDR1 and CDR2: SGHDT and YYEEEE. The CDR3 nucleotides are TGTGCCAGCAGCCCCGACAGGGGGATCACCGGGGAGCTGTTTTTT. The encoded protein is CASSPDRGITGELFF.

This clone was seen more than once but under ten times. V gene TRBV13 combines with J gene TRBJ1-1; 7 bases agree with TRBD1. Trimming took 5 bases from V and 5 from J; bases not matched to a gene: 11. Per the germline V gene, CDR1 is PRHDT and CDR2 is FYEKMQ (reference sequence). CDR3 size: 15 residues. In nucleotides, the CDR3 is TGTGCCAGCAGCACCTATTCCAGGGGGAGGACTGAAGCTTTCTTT. Protein product: CASSTYSRGRTEAFF. The full variable domain, with the rest looked up from reference TRBV13 and TRBJ1-1, is AAGVIQSPRHLIKEKRETATLKCYPIPRHDTVYWYQQGPGQDPQFLISFYEKMQSDKGSIPDRFSAQQFSDYHSELNMSSLELGDSALYFCASSTYSRGRTEAFFGQGTRLTVV.

In its sample, this clone was seen a few times. This sequence joins TRBV10-2 and TRBJ1-1; D is ambiguous. This CDR3 has 13 residues. Trimming left V 4 bases short and J 3 bases short, with 9 bases between. Germline V gene sequence: CDR1 WSHSY, CDR2 SAAADI. Here the CDR3 reads CASSGSLDTEAFF. CDR3 sequence (DNA): TGCGCCAGCAGTGGTAGTCTAGACACTGAAGCTTTCTTT.